Below are 32 T cell receptor beta chains sequenced from a single sample in a study of T cells after yellow fever vaccination (dated by TCRdb to the late 2010s). Per the publication, the treatment or condition label means: live attenuated yellow fever vaccine strain. Libraries were prepared through 5' RACE. Data came from an Illumina NovaSeq 6000. The public reads were run again by TCRdb, first through fastp at Q25 and then through MiXCR, and only productive beta chains were kept. Each CDR3 protein appears once, grouped with its most common genes and DNA. The sample table lists 120,000 or so distinct CDR3 sequences, roughly 15% of them with a count of one. The top ten hold approximately 39% of the sample. Sequencing used CD8+ T cells sorted from PBMCs, obtained 5 days after the yellow fever booster vaccination. These receptors were obtained from a man between 18 and 35 years old who received the YFV17D yellow fever vaccine.

This clonotype came up many times. V gene TRBV5-1 combines with J gene TRBJ2-1, with 7 bases identical to TRBD1. Germline V gives CDR1 SGHRS, CDR2 YFSETQ. This CDR3 contains 19 residues. Unmatched junction bases numbered 13, after V lost 0 bases and J lost 1 base. Written as DNA, the CDR3 is TGCGCCAGCAGCTTGGTCCTCCCAGGGGGTTTAAGGTCCTACAATGAGCAGTTCTTC. Translated, it gives CASSLVLPGGLRSYNEQFF.

The chain links TRBV7-2 to TRBJ2-7; no clear D. The CDR3 covers 13 residues. Germline CDR1 reads SGHTA; CDR2 reads FQGNSA. V dropped 1 base and J dropped 5 bases, with 9 bases sitting between them. CDR3 bases: TGTGCCAGCAGCTTAGACTTGGGGAACGAGCAGTACGTC. As protein: CASSLDLGNEQYV.

The chain employs TRBV7-2 and TRBJ1-2; tentatively, D is TRBD1 (5 bases). The CDR3 extends over 14 amino acids. Germline V gene data show CDR1 as SGHTA and CDR2 as FQGNSA. V dropped 1 base and J dropped 2 bases, with 8 bases sitting between them. The CDR3 nucleotides read TGTGCCAGCAGCTTAGGGGGCCTGAACTATGGCTACACCTTC. This translates into CASSLGGLNYGYTF.

A word on this clonotype: The junction departs from germline at one end; a sequencing error may be responsible. The chain carries TRBV7-6 and TRBJ2-7; D may match TRBD1 or TRBD2 (5 bases each). CDR3 size: 15 residues. Germline CDR1 SGHVS, CDR2 FNYEAQ. CDR3 protein: CAGSRILRGENEQYF. For the CDR3, the DNA is TGTGCCGGCAGCCGAATTCTACGAGGGGAGAACGAGCAGTACTTC.

In its sample, this clonotype was seen a few times. The chain uses TRBV12-3 or TRBV12-4 and TRBJ2-1; the D is unclear. There are 13 residues in the CDR3. The V gene lost 7 bases and the J gene lost 0 bases, with 7 bases spanning the gap. CDR3 sequence reads: CASNAGSYNEQFF. The DNA of the CDR3 is TGTGCCAGCAATGCAGGCTCCTACAATGAGCAGTTCTTC.

This clonotype was seen more than once but under ten times. V is TRBV6-2 or TRBV6-3 and J is TRBJ2-2, with unresolved D. V lost 4 bases and J lost 7, with 10 bases in between. This CDR3 has 13 amino acids. CDR1 is MNHEY and CDR2 is SVGEGT in the germline V gene. The CDR3 DNA is TGTGCCAGCAGTTGGAGTACTGGCGGGGAGCTGTTTTTT. It codes for CASSWSTGGELFF.

This clonotype was counted only a few times. J is TRBJ2-6 and V is TRBV5-1; D not resolved. V was clipped by 2 bases and J by 0 bases, with 12 bases between them. From germline, CDR1 is SGHRS and CDR2 YFSETQ. CDR3 length: 17 amino acids. The CDR3 sequence: CASSFSTPASGANVLTF. CDR3 DNA: TGCGCCAGCAGCTTCAGCACGCCGGCCTCTGGGGCCAACGTCCTGACTTTC.

The chain is built from TRBV5-1 and TRBJ2-7; the D gene could be TRBD1 or TRBD2 (6 bases each). Germline V gene sequence: CDR1 SGHRS, CDR2 YFSETQ. Trimming cost V 7 bases and J 0 bases, with 17 bases left between them. The CDR3 runs 15 residues. The CDR3 DNA reads TGCGCCAGCTCCCCACGGGGGCCCCCCTCCTACGAGCAGTACTTC. Protein product: CASSPRGPPSYEQYF.

This chain uses TRBV4-1 with TRBJ1-1; 8 nucleotides agree with TRBD1. The CDR3 has 14 residues. CDR1 and CDR2 from the germline V gene are MGHRA and YSYEKL. The V and J ends lost 4 bases and 4 bases, in that order; junction bases with no gene match: 5. The CDR3 spells CASSPNRGATEAFF. The DNA of the CDR3 is TGCGCCAGCAGCCCCAACAGGGGGGCCACTGAAGCTTTCTTT.

V is TRBV7-2 and J is TRBJ2-5, with D possibly TRBD2 on 5 matching bases. The CDR3 runs to 13 residues. CDR1 SGHTA and CDR2 FQGNSA come from the germline V gene. V lost 4 bases, J lost 0 bases, and 6 bases lay in between. CDR3 sequence reads: CASSSGNQETQYF. DNA for the CDR3: TGTGCCAGCAGCTCGGGAAACCAAGAGACCCAGTACTTC.

This clonotype has a handful of counts. The chain recombines TRBV20-1 with TRBJ2-2; D is perhaps TRBD1 or TRBD2 (5 bases each). Trimming took 6 bases from V and 5 from J, leaving 22 bases between them. Germline-derived CDR1 and CDR2 are DFQATT and SNEGSKA (reference sequence). The CDR3 covers 16 residues. CDR3 DNA: TGCAGTGCCCGGGGCCAGCAACCCTTTAGGACCGGGGAGCTGTTTTTT. As protein: CSARGQQPFRTGELFF.

The sample holds a few counts of this clonotype. V gene TRBV29-1 combines with J gene TRBJ2-1, with D perhaps being TRBD1 or TRBD2 (5 bases each). CDR3 length: 13 residues. Germline V CDR1 and CDR2: SQVTM, ANQGSEA. V was cut by 7 bases and J by 3 bases, with 13 bases left in between. In DNA, the CDR3 is TGCAGCGGCCACGGGACGGACTACAATGAGCAGTTCTTC. Amino acid sequence: CSGHGTDYNEQFF.

This clonotype was seen a few times. The chain carries TRBV3-1 and TRBJ2-5; 11 nucleotides agree with TRBD2. The CDR3 covers 16 residues. The V gene's germline CDR1 is LGHDT and CDR2 YNNKEL (reference sequence). V dropped 4 bases and J dropped 3; count of bases not matched to a gene: 7. CDR3 residues: CASSLETSGAEETQYF. The CDR3 DNA follows: TGTGCCAGCAGCCTTGAGACTAGCGGGGCGGAAGAGACCCAGTACTTC.

The J gene is TRBJ2-1, the V gene TRBV7-9; perhaps D is TRBD1 or TRBD2 (5 bases each). V shed 1 base and J shed 7 bases, with 8 bases lying between them. CDR3 length equals 13 residues. The germline V gene has CDR1 SEHNR and CDR2 FQNEAQ (reference sequence). CDR3 nucleotide sequence: TGTGCCAGCAGCTTAGTGGGGGTGAATGAGCAGTTCTTC. Protein: CASSLVGVNEQFF.

The rearrangement joins TRBV7-9 to TRBJ2-1; 8 bases fit TRBD2. The V segment lost 2 bases and the J segment 4 bases; nucleotides outside the gene matches: 1. The CDR3 loop spans 14 amino acids. The germline gives CDR1 SEHNR, CDR2 FQNEAQ (reference sequence). In DNA form, the CDR3 reads TGTGCCAGCAGCTTATTAGCGGGATACAATGAGCAGTTCTTC. Translation gives CASSLLAGYNEQFF.

The rearrangement joins TRBV27 to TRBJ2-2; 7 bases fit TRBD1. This CDR3 is built from 15 residues. Losses at the gene ends were 4 bases for V and 2 bases for J; bases not matched to a gene: 4. CDR1 MNHEY and CDR2 SMNVEV come from the germline V gene (reference sequence). This chain's CDR3 is CASSSDRTNTGELFF. As DNA, the CDR3 is TGTGCCAGCAGTTCGGACAGGACCAACACCGGGGAGCTGTTTTTT.

This clonotype was counted between two and nine times. The chain joins TRBV7-2 to TRBJ1-5; D is ambiguous. The V and J ends lost 6 bases and 3 bases respectively, with 6 bases between them. The CDR3 runs to 12 residues. Germline CDR1 and CDR2: SGHTA and FQGNSA. CDR3 loop: CASSFLNQPQHF. DNA for the CDR3: TGTGCCAGCAGTTTCCTCAATCAGCCCCAGCATTTT.

J is TRBJ1-5 and V is TRBV12-3 or TRBV12-4, with D possibly being TRBD1 (5 bases). Trimming pared 7 bases from V and 10 bases from J, leaving 17 bases between. CDR3 length: 13 amino acids. CDR3 DNA: TGTGCCAGCAAAGACAGTGACGATCTACCCCAGCATTTT. It specifies CASKDSDDLPQHF.

This clonotype turned up a few times. The V and J genes are TRBV7-9 and TRBJ2-1; D is possibly TRBD1 or TRBD2 (6 bases each). Germline V lookup: CDR1 SEHNR, CDR2 FQNEAQ (reference sequence). Trimming cost V 7 bases and J 1 base, with 14 bases left between them. The CDR3 covers 15 residues. The DNA for the CDR3 is TGTGCCAGCACCGGCCCGGGGGCATCCTACAATGAGCAGTTCTTC. Translation gives CASTGPGASYNEQFF.

The V gene is TRBV6-4, the J gene TRBJ2-1; TRBD2 matches at 12 bases. Unmatched junction bases numbered 2, after V lost 4 bases and J lost 4 bases. The V gene's germline CDR1 is MRHNA and CDR2 SNTAGT. This CDR3 has 15 amino acids. The CDR3 region has the DNA TGTGCCAGCAGTGCGACTAGCGGGGGTTACAATGAGCAGTTCTTC. It translates to CASSATSGGYNEQFF.

This clonotype was counted between two and nine times. The rearrangement uses TRBV5-1 and TRBJ1-1; D unclear. Germline loops: CDR1 SGHRS, CDR2 YFSETQ. The CDR3 is 12 amino acids. V lost 2 bases, J lost 4 bases, and 6 bases lay in between. DNA of the CDR3: TGCGCCAGCAGCTTCCTGGGCACTGAAGCTTTCTTT. Translation: CASSFLGTEAFF.

This clonotype was observed many times. The V and J genes are TRBV7-2 and TRBJ2-7, with 11 bases that match TRBD2. There are 15 residues in the CDR3. V shed 6 bases and J 2 bases; nucleotides not matched to a gene: 6. Germline V gene lookup returns CDR1 SGHTA and CDR2 FQGNSA. The CDR3 region is CASSILAGGTYEQYV. As DNA, the CDR3 is TGTGCCAGCAGTATTCTAGCGGGGGGAACCTACGAGCAGTACGTC.

This clonotype was counted between two and nine times. The chain links TRBV4-1 to TRBJ1-6; D gene ambiguous. Germline lookup yields CDR1 MGHRA and CDR2 YSYEKL. V gave up 3 bases and J gave up 1 base, with 7 bases separating them. The CDR3 sequence is 15 residues long. The CDR3 bases are TGCGCCAGCAGCCAGGAGGGATCCTATAATTCACCCCTCCACTTT. It codes for CASSQEGSYNSPLHF.

This clonotype occurred a few times. J is TRBJ2-1 and V is TRBV7-9, with 9 positions matching TRBD1. The CDR3 is made up of 16 amino acids. Trimming took 3 bases from V and 1 from J; bases not matched to a gene: 4. Per the germline V gene, CDR1 is SEHNR and CDR2 is FQNEAQ (reference sequence). The CDR3 reads CASSLDRGRSYNEQFF. The CDR3 DNA reads as TGTGCCAGCAGCTTGGACAGGGGTCGTTCCTACAATGAGCAGTTCTTC. Together with reference TRBV7-9 and TRBJ2-1, the CDR3 gives the full variable domain: DTGVSQNPRHKITKRGQNVTFRCDPISEHNRLYWYRQTLGQGPEFLTYFQNEAQLEKSRLLSDRFSAERPKGSFSTLEIQRTEQGDSAMYLCASSLDRGRSYNEQFFGPGTRLTVL.

This clonotype was picked up a small number of times. The rearrangement joins TRBV11-2 to TRBJ1-3; possible D gene TRBD1, 6 bases. Germline assignment: CDR1 SGHAT and CDR2 FQNNGV. CDR3 length: 16 residues. V lost 8 bases and J 0 bases, leaving 17 bases between the germline ends. CDR3 in DNA: TGTGCCAGCGAGGGCCCCGACAGGAGCTCTGGAAACACCATATATTTT. Translation gives CASEGPDRSSGNTIYF.

The table lists this clonotype with a few counts. The rearrangement joins TRBV5-1 to TRBJ1-1; 7 bases line up with TRBD1. The CDR3 spans 14 residues. Germline loops: CDR1 SGHRS, CDR2 YFSETQ. The junction had 7 bases not matched to a gene; V was cut back by 0 bases and J by 8 bases. The CDR3 DNA sequence: TGCGCCAGCAGCTTGGAGGACGGGACAGCCGAAGCTTTCTTT. Its translation is CASSLEDGTAEAFF.

This clonotype was recorded a few times. The chain couples TRBV18 to TRBJ1-6; perhaps TRBD1 as D (6 bases). V was clipped by 1 base and J by 4 bases, with 14 bases between them. CDR3 length equals 17 residues. CDR1 and CDR2 from the germline V gene are KGHSH and LQKENI. The CDR3, as DNA: TGTGCCAGCTCACCACGGGACACCGGAGGGTATAATTCACCCCTCCACTTT. Translation gives CASSPRDTGGYNSPLHF.

This clonotype was seen a few times. The chain combines TRBV3-1 with TRBJ1-3; D is uncertain. Trimming left V 1 base short and J 0 bases short, with 7 bases between. The CDR3 sequence is 15 residues long. From germline, CDR1 is LGHDT and CDR2 YNNKEL (reference sequence). The CDR3 region has the DNA TGTGCCAGCAGCCAAGCCACAGTCTCTGGAAACACCATATATTTT. Its translation: CASSQATVSGNTIYF. Based on the CDR3 plus reference TRBV3-1 and TRBJ1-3, the full variable domain is DTAVSQTPKYLVTQMGNDKSIKCEQNLGHDTMYWYKQDSKKFLKIMFSYNNKELIINETVPNRFSPKSPDKAHLNLHINSLELGDSAVYFCASSQATVSGNTIYFGEGSWLTVV.

In its sample, this clonotype was seen many times. The gene calls are TRBV5-1 and TRBJ2-3; no reliable D call. The V and J ends lost 4 bases and 1 base respectively, with 7 bases between them. The V gene's germline CDR1 is SGHRS and CDR2 YFSETQ. This CDR3 spans 13 amino acids. The CDR3 is CASSLLGTDTQYF. The CDR3, as DNA: TGCGCCAGCAGCCTGTTAGGCACAGATACGCAGTATTTT.

This clonotype has a count of ten or more. V gene TRBV29-1 combines with J gene TRBJ2-2; either TRBD1 or TRBD2 may fit D (5 bases each). This CDR3 comprises 14 residues. V dropped 7 bases and J dropped 2 bases, with 14 bases sitting between them. Germline V gene sequence: CDR1 SQVTM, CDR2 ANQGSEA. DNA for the CDR3: TGCAGCGCCGAGGGGCAGGCTAACACCGGGGAGCTGTTTTTT. This encodes CSAEGQANTGELFF.

The genes are TRBV19 and TRBJ1-2; 7 bases match TRBD1. Germline lookup yields CDR1 LNHDA and CDR2 SQIVND (reference sequence). V was clipped by 6 bases and J by 5 bases; unmatched bases: 12. This CDR3 contains 15 residues. The CDR3 DNA follows: TGTGCCAGTAGAGGACTACAGGGGATTAGGTATGGCTACACCTTC. Translation: CASRGLQGIRYGYTF.

This sequence joins TRBV5-4 and TRBJ2-4; maybe TRBD1 (6 bases). The CDR3 has 17 amino acids. Germline loops: CDR1 SGHNT, CDR2 YYREEE (reference sequence). Deletions cut 4 bases from V and 0 bases from J, with 17 bases between. The CDR3 nucleotides read TGTGCCAGCAGCCCAACTCAGGGGCAACTAGCCAAAAACATTCAGTACTTC. Its protein product is CASSPTQGQLAKNIQYF.